Shown below are 25 T cell receptor beta chains from a single sample sequenced in a study of blood T cell repertoires in COVID-19. Repertoires were generated with immunoSEQ multiplex PCR, while TCRdb's copy carries only in-frame clones and drops some. The sample lists about 210,000 clones, about 81% occurring once. The sample comprised peripheral blood. Source of these receptors: an older woman with COVID-19, enrolled during active disease.

The chain couples TRBV7-9 to TRBJ1-2; 9 bases are a match to TRBD1. CDR1 is SEHNR and CDR2 is FQNEAQ in the germline V gene (reference sequence). Trimming at V came to 4 bases and at J to 4 bases, leaving 16 bases not matched to a gene. CDR3 size: 18 residues. The DNA of the CDR3 is TGTGCCAGCAGCTCCTCCCGTACCGGGACAGGGAGGCTCTATGGCTACACCTTC. Its translation: CASSSSRTGTGRLYGYTF.

This clone was seen just once. The chain carries TRBV6-5 and TRBJ1-6; 7 bases are shared with TRBD1. Germline values: CDR1 MNHEY, CDR2 SVGAGI. The CDR3 covers 14 residues. The trim removed 2 bases at V and 12 bases at J, leaving 7 bases unmatched. The CDR3 loop reads CASSYIGDSGPLHF. CDR3 DNA: TGTGCCAGCAGTTACATCGGGGACAGTGGACCCCTCCACTTT.

V gene TRBV2 combines with J gene TRBJ1-6; D gene uncertain. The CDR3 runs to 14 residues. Germline lookup yields CDR1 SNHLY and CDR2 FYNNEI. V was trimmed by 7 bases and J by 7 bases, leaving 14 bases between them. The CDR3 reads CASKEAWANSPLHF. The DNA for the CDR3 is TGTGCCAGCAAAGAAGCCTGGGCCAATTCACCCCTCCACTTT.

J is TRBJ1-1 and V is TRBV9; 7 positions agree with TRBD1. The germline gives CDR1 SGDLS, CDR2 YYNGEE. The ends lost 0 bases at V and 5 bases at J; junction bases unmatched: 4. The CDR3 is made up of 14 amino acids. CDR3 nucleotides: TGTGCCAGCAGCGTAGAGGCAGGGGGAACTGAAGCTTTCTTT. Translating it yields CASSVEAGGTEAFF.

The chain joins TRBV5-1 to TRBJ1-3, with TRBD1 identical over 8 bases. Germline CDR1 and CDR2: SGHRS and YFSETQ. Trimming cost V 7 bases and J 2 bases; bases outside gene matches: 8. CDR3 length equals 15 residues. The DNA of the CDR3 is TGCGCCAGCCCGGGACAGGTTTTTCCTGGAAACACCATATATTTT. Residues: CASPGQVFPGNTIYF.

The rearrangement links TRBV28 to TRBJ2-3; no clear D. Trimming took 4 bases from V and 1 from J, leaving 9 bases between them. From germline, CDR1 is MDHEN and CDR2 SYDVKM. This CDR3 has 14 residues. CDR3 coding DNA: TGTGCCAGCAGTTCCCCTACCCGCACAGATACGCAGTATTTT. Its translation is CASSSPTRTDTQYF.

This chain connects TRBV2 to TRBJ2-7; 8 bases line up with TRBD2. This CDR3 has 15 amino acids. V lost 3 bases and J lost 0; bases outside the gene matches: 4. Germline CDR1 and CDR2: SNHLY and FYNNEI. CDR3 loop: CASSERSGSSYEQYF. CDR3 coding DNA: TGTGCCAGCAGTGAGAGGAGCGGGAGCTCCTACGAGCAGTACTTC.

The chain joins TRBV30 to TRBJ1-2; weak D call: TRBD1 (5 bases). In germline, CDR1 is GTSNPN, CDR2 SVGIG (reference sequence). Trimming removed 2 bases from V and 4 bases from J, with 17 bases in between. This CDR3 has 15 residues. The CDR3 DNA reads as TGTGCCTGGAGTAGAAGTGGGGCCTTACTCTATGGCTACACCTTC. This codes for CAWSRSGALLYGYTF.

The genes are TRBV3-1 (or the pseudogene TRBV3-2) and TRBJ1-5; 8 bases map to TRBD1. From germline, CDR1 is LGHDT and CDR2 YNNKEL (reference sequence). The J segment lost 7 bases and the V segment lost 0 bases, leaving 5 bases of the junction unmatched. The CDR3 sequence is 15 residues long. The CDR3 is CASSQDRAGGQPQHF. The CDR3 DNA reads TGTGCCAGCAGCCAAGATCGGGCAGGGGGCCAGCCCCAGCATTTT.

The J gene is TRBJ1-1, the V gene TRBV12-3 or TRBV12-4; D is unclear. This CDR3 has 13 amino acids. The germline V and J ends were trimmed by 6 bases and 11 bases, with 19 bases remaining between them. CDR3 residues: CASSPSLGGGAFF. The CDR3, as DNA: TGTGCCAGCAGCCCCAGTCTCGGCGGCGGCGCTTTCTTT.

This chain connects TRBV7-8 to TRBJ2-2, with D tentatively TRBD1 (5 bases). The CDR3 contains 16 residues. V was shortened by 5 bases and J by 5 bases, with 18 bases between the two germline ends. The germline CDR1 and CDR2 sequences are SGHVS and FQNEAQ. The CDR3 region is CASSVTADLRTGELFF. In nucleotides, the CDR3 is TGTGCCAGCAGCGTGACAGCCGATCTTAGAACCGGGGAGCTGTTTTTT.

J is TRBJ1-1 and V is TRBV7-2; the D is unclear. There are 15 residues in the CDR3. The V end was cut by 1 base, the J end by 1 base, with 10 bases between. Germline CDR1 and CDR2: SGHTA and FQGNSA. The CDR3 spells CASSLDYTANTEAFF. CDR3 nucleotides: TGTGCCAGCAGCTTAGATTACACAGCGAACACTGAAGCTTTCTTT.

CDR3 coding DNA: TGTGCCAGCAGTGAAGGGACAGGCAATCAGCCCCAGCATTTT. As protein: CASSEGTGNQPQHF. The chain links TRBV2 to TRBJ1-5; weak D call: TRBD1 (6 bases). The CDR3 totals 14 residues. V lost 1 base and J lost 2, with 6 bases in between. Germline V CDR1 and CDR2: SNHLY, FYNNEI.

The rearrangement joins TRBV28 to TRBJ1-2; 7 bases are a match to TRBD1. The CDR3 spans 13 residues. CDR1 is MDHEN, CDR2 SYDVKM, per germline. Unmatched junction bases numbered 6, after V lost 5 bases and J lost 6 bases. As DNA, the CDR3 is TGTGCCAGCAGTACAGGGACAGATCATGGCTACACCTTC. It specifies CASSTGTDHGYTF.

This sequence joins TRBV4-2 and TRBJ1-5, with 7 bases fitting TRBD1. The germline CDR1 and CDR2 sequences are LGHNA and YNFKEQ. V trimming: 3 bases; J trimming: 4 bases; junction bases outside the gene matches: 6. The CDR3 runs to 15 residues. CDR3 DNA sequence: TGTGCCAGCAGCCAGACCGACAGGGAAAATCAGCCCCAGCATTTT. This sequence encodes CASSQTDRENQPQHF.

The V gene is TRBV29-1, the J gene TRBJ2-1; 8 nucleotides match TRBD1. Germline loops: CDR1 SQVTM, CDR2 ANQGSEA. V trimming: 5 bases; J trimming: 6 bases; junction bases outside the gene matches: 18. This CDR3 comprises 17 residues. The CDR3 sequence is CSVLTGVPSRSLNEQFF. For the CDR3, the DNA is TGCAGCGTTCTGACAGGGGTCCCCTCGCGATCACTCAATGAGCAGTTCTTC.

This sequence joins TRBV7-3 and TRBJ2-2; 7 bases are shared with TRBD1. Germline CDR1 SGHTA, CDR2 FQGTGA. The CDR3 extends over 14 amino acids. The J segment lost 4 bases and the V segment lost 5 bases, leaving 4 bases of the junction unmatched. CDR3 nucleotide sequence: TGTGCCAGCAGCCGCGACAGGGCCACCGGGGAGCTGTTTTTT. Protein: CASSRDRATGELFF.

The genes are TRBV4-3 and TRBJ2-3, with 7 bases identical to TRBD1. Losses at the gene ends were 4 bases for V and 0 bases for J; bases not matched to a gene: 1. CDR1 LGHNA and CDR2 YSLEER come from the germline V gene. The CDR3 has 14 residues. CDR3 residues: CASSPGGSTDTQYF. The CDR3 DNA reads TGCGCCAGCAGCCCAGGGGGTAGCACAGATACGCAGTATTTT.

V and J are TRBV27 and TRBJ1-2; the match to TRBD1 covers 10 bases. Germline CDR1 and CDR2: MNHEY and SMNVEV (reference sequence). The trim removed 6 bases at V and 8 bases at J, leaving 9 bases unmatched. The CDR3 runs to 14 residues. The CDR3 sequence: CASSKTGTGEGYTF. CDR3 nucleotides: TGTGCCAGCAGCAAGACCGGGACAGGGGAAGGCTACACCTTC.

This sequence joins TRBV3-1 (or the pseudogene TRBV3-2) and TRBJ2-7, with D possibly matching TRBD1 (5 bases). V was pared by 4 bases and J by 6 bases, with 13 bases between. The germline CDR1 and CDR2 sequences are LGHDT and YNNKEL (reference sequence). The length of the CDR3 is 13 residues. This chain's CDR3 is CASSLTQGGEQYF. The DNA of the CDR3 is TGTGCCAGCAGCCTCACCCAGGGTGGCGAGCAGTACTTC.

The V gene is TRBV20-1, the J gene TRBJ1-1; no clear D gene. V lost 3 bases and J lost 5, with 7 bases in between. Germline CDR1 DFQATT, CDR2 SNEGSKA (reference sequence). This CDR3 contains 11 residues. The CDR3 loop is CSASPTTEAFF. The CDR3 coding sequence is TGCAGTGCTAGCCCTACTACTGAAGCTTTCTTT.

The chain combines TRBV30 with TRBJ1-4; 10 positions agree with TRBD1. Trimming at V came to 3 bases and at J to 5 bases, leaving 6 bases not matched to a gene. The CDR3 is made up of 15 amino acids. Looked up from germline, CDR1 is GTSNPN and CDR2 is SVGIG (reference sequence). The CDR3 here is CAWRLGQGTNEKLFF. CDR3 in DNA: TGTGCCTGGAGGTTGGGACAGGGGACAAATGAAAAACTGTTTTTT.

The chain has TRBV5-4 and TRBJ1-1; the D gene is possibly TRBD1 (5 bases). This CDR3 is built from 15 residues. Trimming removed 4 bases at V and 2 bases at J, with 15 bases between. The germline gives CDR1 SGHNT, CDR2 YYREEE (reference sequence). The CDR3 reads CASSPGGDGNTEAFF. In DNA, the CDR3 is TGTGCCAGCAGCCCCGGCGGGGACGGCAACACTGAAGCTTTCTTT.

This rearrangement joins TRBV28 to TRBJ2-1; 7 bases match TRBD2. The CDR3 totals 15 residues. CDR1 and CDR2 (germline): MDHEN, SYDVKM. The ends lost 6 bases at V and 6 bases at J; junction bases unmatched: 11. CDR3 loop: CASSSTSQVSNEQFF. The CDR3 DNA sequence: TGTGCCAGCAGCTCGACTAGCCAAGTGAGCAATGAGCAGTTCTTC.

The chain links TRBV7-6 to TRBJ1-2, with 10 bases lining up with TRBD1. The length of the CDR3 is 15 residues. CDR1 is SGHVS and CDR2 is FNYEAQ in the germline V gene. Trimming took 3 bases from V and 5 from J; bases not matched to a gene: 6. The CDR3 here is CASSFGQGGGYGYTF. CDR3 DNA: TGTGCCAGCAGCTTTGGACAGGGGGGAGGTTATGGCTACACCTTC.